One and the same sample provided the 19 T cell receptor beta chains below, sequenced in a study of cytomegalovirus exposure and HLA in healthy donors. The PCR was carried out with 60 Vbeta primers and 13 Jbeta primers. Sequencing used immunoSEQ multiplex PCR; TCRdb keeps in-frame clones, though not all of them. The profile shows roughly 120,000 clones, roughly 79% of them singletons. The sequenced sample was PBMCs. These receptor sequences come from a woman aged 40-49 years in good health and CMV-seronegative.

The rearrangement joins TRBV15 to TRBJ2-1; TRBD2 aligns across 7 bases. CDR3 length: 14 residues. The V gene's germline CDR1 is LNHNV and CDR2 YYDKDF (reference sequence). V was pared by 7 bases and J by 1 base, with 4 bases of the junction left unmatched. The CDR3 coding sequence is TGTGCCACCAAGCGGGGAAATTCCTACAATGAGCAGTTCTTC. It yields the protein CATKRGNSYNEQFF.

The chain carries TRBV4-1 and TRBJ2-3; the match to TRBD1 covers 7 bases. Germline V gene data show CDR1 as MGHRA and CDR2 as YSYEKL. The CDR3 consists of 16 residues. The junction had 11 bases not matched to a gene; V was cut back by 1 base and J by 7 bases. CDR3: CASSQGPGQLPNTQYF. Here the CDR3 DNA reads TGCGCCAGCAGCCAAGGCCCGGGACAGCTGCCCAATACGCAGTATTTT.

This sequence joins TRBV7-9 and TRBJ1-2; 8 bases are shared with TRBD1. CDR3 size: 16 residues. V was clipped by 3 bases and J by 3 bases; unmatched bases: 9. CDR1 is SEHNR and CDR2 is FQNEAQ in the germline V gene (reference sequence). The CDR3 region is CASSFVGTGEHYGYTF. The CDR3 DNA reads TGTGCCAGCAGCTTCGTGGGGACAGGAGAACACTATGGCTACACCTTC.

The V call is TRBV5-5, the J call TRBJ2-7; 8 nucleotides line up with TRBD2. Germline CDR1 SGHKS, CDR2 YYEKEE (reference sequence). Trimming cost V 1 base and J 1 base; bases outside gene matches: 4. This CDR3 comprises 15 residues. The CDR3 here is CASSLFSGSSYEQYF. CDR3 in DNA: TGTGCCAGCAGCTTGTTCAGCGGGAGTTCCTACGAGCAGTACTTC.

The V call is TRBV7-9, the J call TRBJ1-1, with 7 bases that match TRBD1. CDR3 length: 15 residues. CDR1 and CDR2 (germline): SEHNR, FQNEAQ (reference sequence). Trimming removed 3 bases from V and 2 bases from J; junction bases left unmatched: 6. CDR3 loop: CASSFVGQQNTEAFF. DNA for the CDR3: TGTGCCAGCAGCTTCGTGGGACAGCAAAACACTGAAGCTTTCTTT.

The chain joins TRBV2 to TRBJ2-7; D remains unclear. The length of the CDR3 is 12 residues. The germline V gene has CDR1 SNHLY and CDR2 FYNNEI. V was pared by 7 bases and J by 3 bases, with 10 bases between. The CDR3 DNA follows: TGTGCCAGCACACCCACACGCTACGAGCAGTACTTC. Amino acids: CASTPTRYEQYF.

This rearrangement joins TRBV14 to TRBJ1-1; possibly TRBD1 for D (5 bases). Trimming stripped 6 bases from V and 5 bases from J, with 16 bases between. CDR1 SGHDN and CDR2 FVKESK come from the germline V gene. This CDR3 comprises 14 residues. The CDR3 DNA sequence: TGTGCCAGCAGTTCCGGCGGGGCGCGAACTGAAGCTTTCTTT. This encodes CASSSGGARTEAFF. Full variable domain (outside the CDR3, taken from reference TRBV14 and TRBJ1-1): EAGVTQFPSHSVIEKGQTVTLRCDPISGHDNLYWYRRVMGKEIKFLLHFVKESKQDESGMPNNRFLAERTGGTYSTLKVQPAELEDSGVYFCASSSGGARTEAFFGQGTRLTVV.

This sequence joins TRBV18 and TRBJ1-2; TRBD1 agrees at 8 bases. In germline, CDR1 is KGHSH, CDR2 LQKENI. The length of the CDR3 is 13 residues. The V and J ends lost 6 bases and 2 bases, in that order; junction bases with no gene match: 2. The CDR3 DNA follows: TGTGCCAGCTCTCAGGGGGCGAACTATGGCTACACCTTC. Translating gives CASSQGANYGYTF.

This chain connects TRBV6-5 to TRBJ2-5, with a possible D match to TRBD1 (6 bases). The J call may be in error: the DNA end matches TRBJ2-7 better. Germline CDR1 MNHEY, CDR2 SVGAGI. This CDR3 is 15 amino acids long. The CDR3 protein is CASSSPRTATYEQYF. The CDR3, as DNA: TGTGCCAGCAGTTCCCCGAGGACAGCCACCTACGAGCAGTACTTC.

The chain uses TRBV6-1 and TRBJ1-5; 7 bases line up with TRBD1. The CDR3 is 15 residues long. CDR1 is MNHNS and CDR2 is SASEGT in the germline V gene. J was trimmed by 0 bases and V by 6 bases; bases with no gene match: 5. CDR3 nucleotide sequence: TGTGCCAGCAGAGCGGACAGGTATAGCAATCAGCCCCAGCATTTT. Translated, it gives CASRADRYSNQPQHF.

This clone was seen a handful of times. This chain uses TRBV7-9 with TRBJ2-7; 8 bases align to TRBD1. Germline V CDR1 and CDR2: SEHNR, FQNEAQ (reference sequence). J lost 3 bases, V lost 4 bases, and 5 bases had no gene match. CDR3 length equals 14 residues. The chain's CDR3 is CASSSTDRGYEQYF. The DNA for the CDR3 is TGTGCCAGCAGCTCAACCGACAGGGGCTACGAGCAGTACTTC.

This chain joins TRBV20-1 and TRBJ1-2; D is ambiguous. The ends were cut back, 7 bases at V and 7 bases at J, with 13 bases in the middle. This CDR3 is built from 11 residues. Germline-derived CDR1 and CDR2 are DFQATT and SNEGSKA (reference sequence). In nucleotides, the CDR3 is TGCAGTGTCGCCGGAGGTCTTGGCTACACCTTC. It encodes CSVAGGLGYTF.

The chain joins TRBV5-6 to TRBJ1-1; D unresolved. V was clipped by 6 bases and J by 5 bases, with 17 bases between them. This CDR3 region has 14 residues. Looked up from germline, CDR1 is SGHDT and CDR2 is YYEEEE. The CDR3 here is CASNRSVGRTEAFF. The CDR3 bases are TGTGCCAGCAACCGTAGTGTCGGGAGGACTGAAGCTTTCTTT.

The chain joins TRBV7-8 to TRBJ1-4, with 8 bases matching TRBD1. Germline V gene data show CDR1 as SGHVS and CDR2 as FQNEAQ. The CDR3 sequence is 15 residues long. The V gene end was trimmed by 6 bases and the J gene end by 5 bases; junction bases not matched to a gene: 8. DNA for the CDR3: TGTGCCAGCAGTTCTCAGGGGGCGATGAATGAAAAACTGTTTTTT. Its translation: CASSSQGAMNEKLFF.

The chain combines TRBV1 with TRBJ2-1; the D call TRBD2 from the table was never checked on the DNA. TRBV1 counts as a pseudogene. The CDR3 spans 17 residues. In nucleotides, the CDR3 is TGCACCAGCAGCCATCTATCGGGACTACTCTCCTACAATGAGCAGTTCTTC. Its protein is CTSSHLSGLLSYNEQFF.

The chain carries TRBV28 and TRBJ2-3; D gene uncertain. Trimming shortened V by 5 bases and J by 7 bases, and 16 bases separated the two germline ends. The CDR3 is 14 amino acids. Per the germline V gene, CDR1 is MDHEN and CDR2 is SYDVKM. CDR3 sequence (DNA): TGTGCCAGCAGTCTCGACCAAACCAGGCATACGCAGTATTTT. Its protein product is CASSLDQTRHTQYF. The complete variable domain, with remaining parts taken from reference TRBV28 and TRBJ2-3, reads DVKVTQSSRYLVKRTGEKVFLECVQDMDHENMFWYRQDPGLGLRLIYFSYDVKMKEKGDIPEGYSVSREKKERFSLILESASTNQTSMYLCASSLDQTRHTQYFGPGTRLTVL.

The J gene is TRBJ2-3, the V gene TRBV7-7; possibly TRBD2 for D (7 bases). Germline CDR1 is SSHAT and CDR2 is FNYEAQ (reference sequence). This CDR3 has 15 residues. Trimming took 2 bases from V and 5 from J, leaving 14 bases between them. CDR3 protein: CASSLLAGAVDTQYF. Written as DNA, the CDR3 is TGTGCCAGCAGCTTATTGGCGGGGGCAGTAGATACGCAGTATTTT.

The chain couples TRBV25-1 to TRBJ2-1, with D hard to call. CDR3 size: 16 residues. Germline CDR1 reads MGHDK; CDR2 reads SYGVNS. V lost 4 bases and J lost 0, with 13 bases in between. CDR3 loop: CASSGTTPSSYNEQFF. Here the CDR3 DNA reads TGTGCCAGCAGTGGAACTACCCCCAGCTCCTACAATGAGCAGTTCTTC.

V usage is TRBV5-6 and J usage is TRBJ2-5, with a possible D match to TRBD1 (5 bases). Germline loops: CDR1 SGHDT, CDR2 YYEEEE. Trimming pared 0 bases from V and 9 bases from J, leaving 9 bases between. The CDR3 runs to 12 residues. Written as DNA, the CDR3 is TGTGCCAGCAGCTTGGAGGGGTGGGCCCAGTACTTC. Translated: CASSLEGWAQYF.